Listed below are T cell receptor beta chains from one sample, sequenced in a study of cytomegalovirus exposure and HLA in healthy donors. TCRdb's copy holds only in-frame clones and misses some; the assay was immunoSEQ multiplex PCR. The sample gives 220,000 or so clones, approximately 88% of which show up once; over 12% is in the top ten. Sample: PBMCs. These receptors all come from a woman aged 25 to 39 in good health and CMV-seropositive. CDR3s include the opening cysteine and the closing phenylalanine or tryptophan. The D gene is left open where the match is weak. Expanded clones get a size class; other rows say once, few or many, or leave the size out.

j_gene	v_gene	d_gene	abundance	CDR3nt	CDR3aa
TRBJ2-3	TRBV2	.	.	TGTGCCAGCAGTGAAGGGCAAAGCACAGATACGCAGTATTTT	CASSEGQSTDTQYF
TRBJ2-3	TRBV5-1	TRBD2	.	TGCGCCAGCAGCTTGGTCCTAGCGGGAGGCACAGATACGCAGTATTTT	CASSLVLAGGTDTQYF
TRBJ2-7	TRBV6-5	TRBD2	once	TGTGCCAGCAGGGGAGCGGGAAATGGGTACGAGCAGTACTTC	CASRGAGNGYEQYF
TRBJ2-2	TRBV14	TRBD1	few	TGTGCCAGCAGCCCTCCCGGACAGGGAACCGGGGAGCTGTTTTTT	CASSPPGQGTGELFF
TRBJ1-2	TRBV30	.	once	TGTGCCTGGAGTGTGCAGGGATCCTATGGCTACACCTTC	CAWSVQGSYGYTF
TRBJ1-2	TRBV19	.	.	TGTGCCAGTAGTATGGTGTTAGGGTCGAGCTATGGCTACACCTTC	CASSMVLGSSYGYTF
TRBJ2-3	TRBV4-1	.	.	TGCGCCAGCAGCCAAGCCGAGACTAGCACAGATACGCAGTATTTT	CASSQAETSTDTQYF
TRBJ2-6	TRBV4-1	.	.	TGCGCCAGCAGCCAATTTGGACCCAGCTCTGGGGCCAACGTCCTGACTTTC	CASSQFGPSSGANVLTF
TRBJ1-1	TRBV5-1	TRBD1	.	TGCGCCAGCAGCTACGGACAGGGTCGGGCTGAAGCTTTCTTT	CASSYGQGRAEAFF
TRBJ1-1	TRBV11-3	.	.	TGTGCCAGCAGCTTGACGGGGGCGGGCACTGAAGCTTTCTTT	CASSLTGAGTEAFF
TRBJ1-3	TRBV11-1	TRBD1	.	TGTGCCAGCAGCTTACAGGGGGCGGGAAACACCATATATTTT	CASSLQGAGNTIYF
TRBJ1-2	TRBV4-3	TRBD1	.	TGCGCCAGCAGCCAAGAACGGGACAGGGGTTTGGGCTATGGCTACACCTTC	CASSQERDRGLGYGYTF
TRBJ2-5	TRBV2	.	.	TGTGCCAGCAGTGAGAGCAGGGTTTCAGAGACCCAGTACTTC	CASSESRVSETQYF
TRBJ1-2	TRBV11-3	.	.	TGTGCCAGCAGCTCAACAGCCGTTTGGGGCTATGGCTACACCTTC	CASSSTAVWGYGYTF
TRBJ1-2	TRBV5-1	.	.	TGCGCCAGCAGCTTGTACAGGGTGGACTATGGCTACACCTTC	CASSLYRVDYGYTF
TRBJ2-7	TRBV5-4	.	.	TGTGCCAGCAGCTTTGCCGGGACGGCCGCCTACGAGCAGTACTTC	CASSFAGTAAYEQYF
TRBJ2-7	TRBV5-1	.	.	TGCGCCAGCAGCTTGAGGGGGATCGAGCAGTACTTC	CASSLRGIEQYF
TRBJ2-7	TRBV10-3	.	.	TGTGCCATCAGTTCGGGCCCCTACGAGCAGTACTTC	CAISSGPYEQYF
TRBJ2-1	TRBV25-1	TRBD2	once	TGTGCCAGCACTGGTCATCGGGCGTTAGCGGGAGGGAATAATGAGCAGTTCTTC	CASTGHRALAGGNNEQFF
TRBJ2-5	TRBV5-1	.	.	TGCGCCAGCAGCAACCTATTACAGGGACGGGAGACCCAGTACTTC	CASSNLLQGRETQYF
TRBJ1-2	TRBV4-1	.	.	TGCGCCAGCAGCCTTACGGGAGGGGCCGGGGGCTACACCTTC	CASSLTGGAGGYTF